The rows below give T cell receptor beta chains drawn from one sample of a study of T cell clones after liver transplantation. No antigen has been identified for these receptors. Sequencing was performed with immunoSEQ multiplex PCR; in TCRdb, only in-frame clones are kept and a portion is missing. The data contain some 300 clones, 49% of them seen just once; the ten biggest clones take up around two fifths. Input material: CD4+ T cells from cultured PBMCs. The source of these receptors is a human patient who received a liver transplant. Some T cells could come from the graft donor. The CDR3 runs from the conserved cysteine through the conserved F or W. The D gene is left open where the match is weak. The listing skips clone size in some rows; elsewhere it reads once, few, many or a size class.

v_call,j_call,clone_size,d_call,cdr3_aa,cdr3_nt
TRBV7-1,TRBJ2-5,.,.,CASSLVGGQETQYF,TGTGCCAGCAGCTTAGTGGGGGGCCAAGAGACCCAGTACTTC
TRBV28,TRBJ1-4,.,.,CASSLAPRRGKVGEKLFF,TGTGCCAGCAGTTTAGCCCCCAGGCGGGGGAAGGTCGGTGAAAAACTGTTTTTT
TRBV7-2,TRBJ2-1,.,TRBD2,CASSLSASSGVYNEQFF,TGTGCCAGCAGCTTATCGGCTTCTAGCGGGGTATACAATGAGCAGTTCTTC
TRBV5-1,TRBJ1-3,.,.,CASSYSGIQATGNTIYF,TGCGCCAGCAGCTACTCCGGGATACAGGCCACTGGAAACACCATATATTTT
TRBV18,TRBJ2-5,.,.,CASSLRTGRGEQYF,TGTGCCAGCTCACTACGGACAGGGCGGGGGGAGCAGTACTTC
TRBV6-5,TRBJ2-7,few,TRBD2,CASSISGRASYEQYF,TGTGCCAGCAGTATTAGCGGGAGGGCCTCCTACGAGCAGTACTTC
TRBV28,TRBJ2-4,.,.,CASRGRANIQYF,TGTGCCAGCAGGGGCAGGGCAAACATTCAGTACTTC
TRBV6-7,TRBJ1-2,.,.,CASSYSGTQSSIGGYTF,TGTGCCAGCAGTTACTCAGGGACGCAAAGCTCTATTGGGGGCTACACCTTC
TRBV7-3,TRBJ2-3,.,TRBD2,CASSSTSGSADTQYF,TGTGCCAGCAGCTCGACTAGCGGGAGTGCAGATACGCAGTATTTT
TRBV2,TRBJ1-4,.,TRBD1,CASTRDRGYEKLFF,TGTGCCAGCACCAGGGACAGGGGTTATGAAAAACTGTTTTTT
TRBV28,TRBJ1-2,.,.,CASRSHIGYTF,TGTGCCAGCAGGTCTCACATCGGCTACACCTTC
TRBV5-1,TRBJ1-1,.,.,CASSNRLNTEAFF,TGCGCCAGCAGCAACCGTTTGAACACTGAAGCTTTCTTT
TRBV7-2,TRBJ2-1,few,.,CASSLAFYNEQFF,TGTGCCAGCAGCTTAGCTTTCTACAATGAGCAGTTCTTC
TRBV11-2,TRBJ2-7,.,.,CASSLAPDFGYEQYF,TGTGCCAGCAGCTTAGCTCCGGACTTTGGTTACGAGCAGTACTTC
TRBV30,TRBJ1-2,few,TRBD1,CAWRGRGQGPARGYTF,TGTGCCTGGAGGGGCCGGGGACAGGGGCCGGCGCGTGGCTACACCTTC
TRBV9,TRBJ2-7,.,TRBD2,CASSVTSGSYEQYF,TGTGCCAGCAGCGTGACTAGCGGGAGCTACGAGCAGTACTTC
TRBV7-2,TRBJ2-3,.,TRBD1,CASSPRLGTGLKYF,TGTGCCAGCAGCCCTCGGTTAGGGACAGGGCTAAAATATTTT
TRBV6-9,TRBJ2-7,.,TRBD2,CASSISGRASYEQYF,TGTGCCAGCAGTATTAGCGGGAGGGCCTCCTACGAGCAGTACTTC
TRBV5-1,TRBJ2-3,.,TRBD2,CASSLQGPRTSGYLSTDTQYF,TGCGCCAGCAGCTTACAGGGGCCCCGGACTAGCGGGTACTTGAGCACAGATACGCAGTATTTT
TRBV18,TRBJ1-1,large,.,CASSRMGGENTEAFF,TGTGCCAGCTCCCGCATGGGGGGAGAGAACACTGAAGCTTTCTTT
TRBV7-4,TRBJ2-5,.,.,CASSLVGGQETQYF,TGTGCCAGCAGCTTAGTGGGGGGCCAAGAGACCCAGTACTTC
TRBV9,TRBJ1-3,few,.,CASTSQAGNTIYF,TGTGCCAGCACCTCGCAAGCTGGAAACACCATATATTTT
TRBV5-8,TRBJ1-1,.,.,CASSRRGALNTEAFF,TGTGCCAGCAGCCGTCGAGGAGCCTTGAACACTGAAGCTTTCTTT
TRBV7-3,TRBJ1-1,few,.,CASSLTVNTEAFF,TGTGCCAGCAGCTTAACGGTGAACACTGAAGCTTTCTTT
TRBV28,TRBJ2-1,large,.,CASTSPMAFGQFF,TGTGCCAGCACCTCCCCCATGGCCTTCGGGCAGTTCTTC
TRBV11-2,TRBJ2-1,.,TRBD2,CASSLASGGPWNEQFF,TGTGCCAGCAGCTTGGCGTCGGGAGGGCCGTGGAATGAGCAGTTCTTC
TRBV29-1,TRBJ1-1,few,TRBD1,CSVEGGTGVTEAFF,TGCAGCGTTGAAGGAGGGACAGGGGTCACTGAAGCTTTCTTT
TRBV11-3,TRBJ2-3,.,TRBD2,CASSLVGGRSTDTQCF,TGTGCCAGCAGCTTAGTAGGCGGGAGGAGCACAGATACGCAGTGTTTT
TRBV27,TRBJ2-6,hyperexpanded,.,CASSADPGLFSGANVLTF,TGTGCCAGCAGTGCGGACCCGGGACTTTTCTCTGGGGCCAACGTCCTGACTTTC
TRBV5-1,TRBJ2-7,.,TRBD2,CASSLYGAGTTSGRTYEQYF,TGCGCCAGCAGCTTATACGGGGCCGGGACAACTAGCGGGAGAACCTACGAGCAGTACTTC
TRBV7-2,TRBJ1-3,few,.,CASSLTGRNTIYF,TGTGCCAGCAGCTTAACGGGACGAAACACCATATATTTT
TRBV18,TRBJ1-1,.,TRBD1,CASSPLIGTGARNTEAFF,TGTGCCAGCTCCCCGTTAATTGGGACAGGGGCCCGTAACACTGAAGCTTTCTTT
TRBV6-5,TRBJ1-2,.,.,CASSYGGDNYGYTF,TGTGCCAGCAGTTACGGTGGTGATAACTATGGCTACACCTTC
TRBV5-1,TRBJ2-1,large,TRBD1,CASSLGGQGARDEQFF,TGCGCCAGCAGCTTGGGTGGACAGGGGGCGCGGGATGAGCAGTTCTTC
TRBV28,TRBJ2-2,.,.,CASSPRGTGELFF,TGTGCCAGCAGCCCGCGGGGTACCGGGGAGCTGTTTTTT
TRBV23-1,TRBJ1-2,.,TRBD1,CASSHADRARYGYTF,TGCGCCAGCAGTCACGCGGACAGGGCCCGCTATGGCTACACCTTC